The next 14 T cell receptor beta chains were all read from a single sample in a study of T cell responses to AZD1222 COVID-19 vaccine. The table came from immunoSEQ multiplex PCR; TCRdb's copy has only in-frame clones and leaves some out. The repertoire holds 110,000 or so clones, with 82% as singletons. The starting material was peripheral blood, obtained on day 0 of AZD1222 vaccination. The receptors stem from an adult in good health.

CDR3 amino acids: CASSFVTGGTNTEAFF. CDR3 in DNA: TGTGCCAGCAGTTTCGTGACAGGGGGGACGAACACTGAAGCTTTCTTT. The chain is built from TRBV28 and TRBJ1-1; TRBD1 matches at 9 bases. Germline assignment: CDR1 MDHEN and CDR2 SYDVKM. V trimming: 3 bases; J trimming: 1 base; junction bases outside the gene matches: 6. The CDR3 runs to 16 residues. Variable domain in full (rest from reference TRBV28 and TRBJ1-1): DVKVTQSSRYLVKRTGEKVFLECVQDMDHENMFWYRQDPGLGLRLIYFSYDVKMKEKGDIPEGYSVSREKKERFSLILESASTNQTSMYLCASSFVTGGTNTEAFFGQGTRLTVV.

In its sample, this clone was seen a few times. CDR3 region: CASNPAGGGKGEQYF. The DNA for the CDR3 is TGTGCCAGCAATCCTGCGGGAGGGGGCAAGGGCGAGCAGTACTTC. This chain uses TRBV27 with TRBJ2-7, with 9 bases aligning to TRBD2. The germline gives CDR1 MNHEY, CDR2 SMNVEV (reference sequence). V lost 7 bases, J lost 6 bases, and 13 bases stayed unmatched. This CDR3 contains 15 residues.

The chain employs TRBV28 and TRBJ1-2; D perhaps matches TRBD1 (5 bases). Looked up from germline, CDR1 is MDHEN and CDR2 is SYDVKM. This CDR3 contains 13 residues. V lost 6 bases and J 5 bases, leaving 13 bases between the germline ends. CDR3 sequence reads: CASRLGTRYGYTF. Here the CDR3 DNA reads TGTGCCAGCAGACTCGGGACCAGATATGGCTACACCTTC.

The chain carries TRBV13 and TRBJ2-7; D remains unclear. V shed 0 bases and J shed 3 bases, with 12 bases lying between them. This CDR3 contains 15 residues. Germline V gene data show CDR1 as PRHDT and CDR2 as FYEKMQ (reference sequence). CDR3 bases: TGTGCCAGCAGCTTAGGGGAAGGACCGGGCTACGAGCAGTACTTC. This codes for CASSLGEGPGYEQYF.

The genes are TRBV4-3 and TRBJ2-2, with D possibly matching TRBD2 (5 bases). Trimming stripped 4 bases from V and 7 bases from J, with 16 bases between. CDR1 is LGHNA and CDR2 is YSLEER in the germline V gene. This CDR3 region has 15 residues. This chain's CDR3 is CASSPTIGEYGELFF. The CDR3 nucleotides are TGCGCCAGCAGCCCGACCATCGGGGAGTACGGGGAGCTGTTTTTT.

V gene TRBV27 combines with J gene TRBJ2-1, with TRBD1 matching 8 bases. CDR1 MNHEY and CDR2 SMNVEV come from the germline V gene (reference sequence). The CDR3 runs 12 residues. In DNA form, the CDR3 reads TGTGAGGCCCGACAGGGGAATGCTGAGCAGTTCTTC. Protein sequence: CEARQGNAEQFF.

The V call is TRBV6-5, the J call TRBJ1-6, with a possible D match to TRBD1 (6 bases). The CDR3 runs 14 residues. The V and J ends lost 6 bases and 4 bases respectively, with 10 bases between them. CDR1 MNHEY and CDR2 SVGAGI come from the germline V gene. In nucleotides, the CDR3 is TGTGCCAGCAGAAGACAGGCGTATAATTCACCCCTCCACTTT. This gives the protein CASRRQAYNSPLHF.

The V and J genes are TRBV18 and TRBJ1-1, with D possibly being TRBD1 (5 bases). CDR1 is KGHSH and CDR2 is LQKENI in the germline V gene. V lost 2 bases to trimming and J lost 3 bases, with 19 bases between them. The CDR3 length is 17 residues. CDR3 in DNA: TGTGCCAGCTCACCATACCAAATTTCTCAGGGTTACACTGAAGCTTTCTTT. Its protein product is CASSPYQISQGYTEAFF. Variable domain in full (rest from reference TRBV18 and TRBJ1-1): NAGVMQNPRHLVRRRGQEARLRCSPMKGHSHVYWYRQLPEEGLKFMVYLQKENIIDESGMPKERFSAEFPKEGPSILRIQQVVRGDSAAYFCASSPYQISQGYTEAFFGQGTRLTVV.

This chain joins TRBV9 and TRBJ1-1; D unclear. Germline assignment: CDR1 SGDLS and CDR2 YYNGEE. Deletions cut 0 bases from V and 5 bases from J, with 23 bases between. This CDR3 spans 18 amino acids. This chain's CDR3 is CASSVGGDMQRLETEAFF. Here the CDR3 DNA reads TGTGCCAGCAGCGTAGGAGGCGATATGCAGAGGCTGGAGACTGAAGCTTTCTTT. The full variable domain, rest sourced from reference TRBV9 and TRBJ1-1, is DSGVTQTPKHLITATGQRVTLRCSPRSGDLSVYWYQQSLDQGLQFLIQYYNGEERAKGNILERFSAQQFPDLHSELNLSSLELGDSALYFCASSVGGDMQRLETEAFFGQGTRLTVV.

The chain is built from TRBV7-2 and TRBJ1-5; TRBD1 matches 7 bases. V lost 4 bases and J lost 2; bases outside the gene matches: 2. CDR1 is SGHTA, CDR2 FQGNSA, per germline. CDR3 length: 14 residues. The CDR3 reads CASSWTGGNQPQHF. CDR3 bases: TGTGCCAGCAGCTGGACAGGAGGCAATCAGCCCCAGCATTTT.

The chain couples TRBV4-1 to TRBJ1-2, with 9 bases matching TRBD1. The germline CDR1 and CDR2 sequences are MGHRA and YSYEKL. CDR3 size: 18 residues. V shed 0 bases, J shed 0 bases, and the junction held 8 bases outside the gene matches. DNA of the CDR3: TGCGCCAGCAGCCAAGATAAACAGGGGGCAAGAGCTAACTATGGCTACACCTTC. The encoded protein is CASSQDKQGARANYGYTF.

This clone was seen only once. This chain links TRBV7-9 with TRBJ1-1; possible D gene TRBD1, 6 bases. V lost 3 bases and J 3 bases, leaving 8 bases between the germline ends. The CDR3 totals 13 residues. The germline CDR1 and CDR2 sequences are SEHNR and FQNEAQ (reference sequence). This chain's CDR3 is CASSFSGDTEAFF. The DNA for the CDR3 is TGTGCCAGCAGCTTTTCAGGGGACACTGAAGCTTTCTTT.

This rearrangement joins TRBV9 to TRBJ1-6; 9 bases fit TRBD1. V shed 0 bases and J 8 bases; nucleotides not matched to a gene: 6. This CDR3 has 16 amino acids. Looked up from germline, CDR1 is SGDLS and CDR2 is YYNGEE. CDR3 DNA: TGTGCCAGCAGCGTAGATGGACGGACAGGGGATTCACCCCTCCACTTT. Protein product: CASSVDGRTGDSPLHF.

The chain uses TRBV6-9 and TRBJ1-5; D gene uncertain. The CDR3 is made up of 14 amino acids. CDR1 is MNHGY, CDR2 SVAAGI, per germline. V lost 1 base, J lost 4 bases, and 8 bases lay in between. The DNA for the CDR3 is TGTGCCAGCAGTTATTTGAAGAGGAATCAGCCCCAGCATTTT. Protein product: CASSYLKRNQPQHF.